The 15 T cell receptor beta chains below were found in one sample sequenced in a study of identical twins. MiXCR was run by TCRdb on the 5' RACE reads, yielding one entry per CDR3 protein. The sample lists around 500,000 distinct CDR3 sequences, approximately 15% seen once, with approximately 0.52% in the top ten. These data were also filed under a second study, of yellow fever vaccine responses in identical twins.

The specimen was CD4+ T cells sorted from blood. These receptors all stem from a woman younger than 35 in good health.

The table lists this clonotype with a few counts. This rearrangement joins TRBV20-1 to TRBJ1-1; a weak D match, TRBD1 (6 bases). Trimming shortened V by 5 bases and J by 5 bases, and 18 bases separated the two germline ends. The germline V gene has CDR1 DFQATT and CDR2 SNEGSKA (reference sequence). The CDR3 has 14 amino acids. CDR3 DNA sequence: TGCAGTGCTGGGCCCGCGGGGGGCGGAACTGAAGCTTTCTTT. This codes for CSAGPAGGGTEAFF.

The chain uses TRBV4-3 and TRBJ2-5, with TRBD2 matching 9 bases. There are 18 residues in the CDR3. CDR1 is LGHNA, CDR2 YSLEER, per germline. After removal of 0 bases from V and 3 bases from J, the junction contained 11 bases not matched to a gene. CDR3 sequence: CASSQEWASGKEEETQYF. The CDR3 region has the DNA TGCGCCAGCAGCCAAGAGTGGGCTAGCGGGAAGGAGGAAGAGACCCAGTACTTC.

This clonotype was seen just once. The rearrangement links TRBV30 to TRBJ1-2; D perhaps matches TRBD1 (6 bases). Germline values: CDR1 GTSNPN, CDR2 SVGIG (reference sequence). The CDR3 sequence is 14 residues long. V dropped 8 bases and J dropped 7 bases, with 23 bases sitting between them. CDR3 coding DNA: TGTGCCATGGAGGGGGGACGGGGATTATCTGGCTACACCTTC. Translation gives CAMEGGRGLSGYTF. Using reference TRBV30 and TRBJ1-2 for the parts outside the CDR3, the full variable domain is SQTIHQWPATLVQPVGSPLSLECTVEGTSNPNLYWYRQAAGRGLQLLFYSVGIGQISSEVPQNLSASRPQDRQFILSSKKLLLSDSGFYLCAMEGGRGLSGYTFGSGTRLTVV.

In its sample, this clonotype was seen a few times. The gene calls are TRBV10-3 and TRBJ2-5, with unresolved D. This CDR3 is 11 amino acids long. The germline CDR1 and CDR2 sequences are ENHRY and SYGVKD. V lost 0 bases, J lost 8 bases, and 4 bases lay in between. Here the CDR3 reads CAISESATQYF. The CDR3, as DNA: TGTGCCATCAGTGAGTCCGCCACCCAGTACTTC.

The chain joins TRBV7-3 to TRBJ1-6; no clear D gene. The germline V and J ends were trimmed by 5 bases and 7 bases, with 12 bases remaining between them. CDR1 is SGHTA, CDR2 FQGTGA, per germline. This CDR3 has 14 residues. CDR3 residues: CASSATLGNSPLHF. The CDR3 bases are TGTGCCAGCAGCGCTACGTTGGGGAATTCACCCCTCCACTTT.

This clonotype has only a few counts. The chain couples TRBV29-1 to TRBJ2-3; the match to TRBD1 covers 8 bases. The CDR3 consists of 15 residues. Trimming took 0 bases from V and 5 from J; bases not matched to a gene: 7. The germline gives CDR1 SQVTM, CDR2 ANQGSEA. The CDR3 spells CSVEEGRGRGDTQYF. The DNA for the CDR3 is TGCAGCGTTGAAGAAGGCAGGGGGCGCGGAGATACGCAGTATTTT.

This clonotype has just a few counts. Germline and junction disagree at one end, which may indicate a read error. This rearrangement joins TRBV7-9 to TRBJ2-2; D possibly corresponds to TRBD2 (5 bases). The CDR3 sequence is 16 residues long. Germline CDR1 is SEHNR and CDR2 is FQNEAQ (reference sequence). The CDR3 reads CASSVAQILATGELFF. Here the CDR3 DNA reads TGTGCCAGCAGCGTAGCCCAAATCTTAGCGACCGGGGAGCTGTTTTTT.

The chain uses TRBV29-1 and TRBJ1-1, with D hard to call. Germline values: CDR1 SQVTM, CDR2 ANQGSEA. The V end lost 5 bases, the J end lost 7 bases, and 8 bases lay between the germline ends. The CDR3 totals 10 residues. Here the CDR3 reads CSVLGSEAFF. The CDR3 DNA reads TGCAGCGTTTTGGGGAGTGAAGCTTTCTTT.

The rearrangement links TRBV2 to TRBJ1-4, with D possibly TRBD1 on 5 matching bases. Trimming left V 6 bases short and J 9 bases short, with 8 bases between. The CDR3 length is 11 residues. Germline loops: CDR1 SNHLY, CDR2 FYNNEI. The CDR3 sequence: CASRGAKKLFF. The CDR3 DNA reads as TGTGCCAGCAGAGGGGCAAAAAAACTGTTTTTT.

This clonotype was counted between two and nine times. V is TRBV20-1 and J is TRBJ2-5; 8 positions match TRBD1. Per germline, CDR1 DFQATT and CDR2 SNEGSKA (reference sequence). V was pared by 3 bases and J by 2 bases, with 2 bases of the junction left unmatched. The CDR3 is 13 residues long. The CDR3 sequence: CSARGQVQETQYF. DNA of the CDR3: TGCAGTGCTAGGGGACAGGTACAAGAGACCCAGTACTTC.

The sample holds a few counts of this clonotype. The rearrangement uses TRBV6-1 and TRBJ2-2; 12 nucleotides agree with TRBD2. This CDR3 region has 17 residues. Germline assignment: CDR1 MNHNS and CDR2 SASEGT. Losses at the gene ends were 5 bases for V and 7 bases for J; bases not matched to a gene: 11. The CDR3: CASSLTGGLAGFGELFF. CDR3 DNA sequence: TGTGCCAGCAGTCTAACGGGGGGACTAGCGGGTTTCGGGGAGCTGTTTTTT.

This clonotype was detected only a few times. V and J are TRBV3-1 and TRBJ2-5, with no clear D. V dropped 4 bases and J dropped 0 bases, with 24 bases sitting between them. The CDR3 length is 19 residues. Germline V gene sequence: CDR1 LGHDT, CDR2 YNNKEL (reference sequence). The CDR3 region has the DNA TGTGCCAGCAGCCGCCTGTCGGGCAGGTCGATTTGGTACCAAGAGACCCAGTACTTC. This sequence encodes CASSRLSGRSIWYQETQYF.

The chain carries TRBV5-1 and TRBJ2-2, with D unresolved. The V gene lost 0 bases and the J gene lost 1 base, with 7 bases spanning the gap. The CDR3 extends over 15 amino acids. Per germline, CDR1 SGHRS and CDR2 YFSETQ. The CDR3 nucleotides are TGCGCCAGCAGCTTGGTCTGGGGGAACACCGGGGAGCTGTTTTTT. Its translation: CASSLVWGNTGELFF.

V usage is TRBV25-1 and J usage is TRBJ2-7; the match to TRBD2 covers 8 bases. CDR3 length equals 16 residues. Germline CDR1 reads MGHDK; CDR2 reads SYGVNS. Trimming cost V 5 bases and J 0 bases; bases outside gene matches: 9. Written as DNA, the CDR3 is TGTGCCAGCAGTCCCCACGGGGGGGCTCCCTCCTACGAGCAGTACTTC. Its protein is CASSPHGGAPSYEQYF.

This clonotype was recorded at least ten times. This chain uses TRBV5-1 with TRBJ1-6; no firm D call. Looked up from germline, CDR1 is SGHRS and CDR2 is YFSETQ. The length of the CDR3 is 13 residues. Trimming shortened V by 5 bases and J by 4 bases, and 7 bases separated the two germline ends. The CDR3 nucleotides read TGCGCCAGCAGAGCAGATTATAATTCACCCCTCCACTTT. This codes for CASRADYNSPLHF.